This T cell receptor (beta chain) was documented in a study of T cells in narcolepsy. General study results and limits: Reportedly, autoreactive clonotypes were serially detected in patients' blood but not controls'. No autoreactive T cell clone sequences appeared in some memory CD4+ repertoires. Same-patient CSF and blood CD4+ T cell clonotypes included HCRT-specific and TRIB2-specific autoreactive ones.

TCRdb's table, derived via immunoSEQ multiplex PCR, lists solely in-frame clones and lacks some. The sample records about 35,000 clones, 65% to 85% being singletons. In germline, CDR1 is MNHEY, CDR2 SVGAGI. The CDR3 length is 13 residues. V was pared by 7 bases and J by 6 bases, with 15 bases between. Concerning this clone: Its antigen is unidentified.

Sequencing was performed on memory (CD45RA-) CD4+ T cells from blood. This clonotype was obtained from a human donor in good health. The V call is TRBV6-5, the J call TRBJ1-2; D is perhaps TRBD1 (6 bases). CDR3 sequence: CASKWQGRNGYTF. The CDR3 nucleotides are TGTGCCAGCAAGTGGCAGGGGCGGAATGGCTACACCTTC.